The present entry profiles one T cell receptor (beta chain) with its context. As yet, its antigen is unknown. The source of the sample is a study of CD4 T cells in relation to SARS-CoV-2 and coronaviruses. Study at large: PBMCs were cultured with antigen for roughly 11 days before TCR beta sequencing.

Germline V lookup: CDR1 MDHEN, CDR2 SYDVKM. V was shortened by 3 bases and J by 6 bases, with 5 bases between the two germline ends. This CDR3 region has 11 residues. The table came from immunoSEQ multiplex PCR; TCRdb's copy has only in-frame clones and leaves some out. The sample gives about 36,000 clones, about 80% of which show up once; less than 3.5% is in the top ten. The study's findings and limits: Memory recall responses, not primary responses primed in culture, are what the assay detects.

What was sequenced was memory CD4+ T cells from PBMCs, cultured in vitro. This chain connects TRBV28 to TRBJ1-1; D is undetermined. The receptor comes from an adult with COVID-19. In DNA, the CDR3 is TGTGCCAGCAGTTTTTTTTCTGAAGCTTTCTTT. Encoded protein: CASSFFSEAFF.